The present TCR beta chain was sequenced within a study of graft-versus-host responses after intestinal transplantation. CDR3 size: 15 residues. Losses at the gene ends were 5 bases for V and 6 bases for J; bases not matched to a gene: 8. Germline loops: CDR1 MNHEY, CDR2 SMNVEV (reference sequence). The protocol was immunoSEQ multiplex PCR, while the TCRdb copy is restricted to in-frame clones and leaves out a portion. The table includes some 88,000 clones, 85% to 95% detected once. Notes on this clone: Antigen: not known.

This chain joins TRBV27 and TRBJ2-2; 8 nucleotides match TRBD1. The sequence was obtained from a human donor who received an intestinal transplant. The sequences come from unstimulated CD8+ T cells sorted from spleen or lymph node cells, collected before intestinal transplant. CDR3 amino acids: CASSQKGTGSGELFF. The CDR3 DNA sequence: TGTGCCAGCAGTCAAAAAGGGACAGGATCCGGGGAGCTGTTTTTT.